Detailed here is one TCR beta chain. Its specificity is unknown. Measured with immunoSEQ multiplex PCR; TCRdb has only the in-frame clones, and not every one. The profile covers fewer than 150,000 clones, with 70% to 90% appearing a single time and around 4% taken by the ten largest. This sample was taken from a study of T cell responses to AZD1222 COVID-19 vaccine. Broader study findings: Females made up more of the donors, who were largely white British, and clonal diversity may have come out too low.

Germline V gene data show CDR1 as MNHEY and CDR2 as SVGAGI. The V and J ends lost 4 bases and 8 bases respectively, with 11 bases between them. The CDR3 spans 12 residues. The specimen comprised peripheral blood, sampled 28 days after the second AZD1222 dose. V and J are TRBV6-5 and TRBJ1-1; D uncertain. This TCR derives from an adult who received the AZD1222 COVID-19 vaccine. CDR3 sequence reads: CASSSSKSEAFF. Written as DNA, the CDR3 is TGTGCCAGCAGTTCCTCGAAGTCGGAAGCTTTCTTT.